Listed here are 3 T cell receptor beta chains from one sample, sequenced in a study of blood T cell repertoires in COVID-19. Clones were sequenced by immunoSEQ multiplex PCR, and TCRdb holds only the in-frame ones, with some missing. The table lists some 240,000 clones, about 81% of them singletons. Sequenced sample: peripheral blood. The source of these receptors is a woman in her 70s with COVID-19, enrolled during active disease.

The rearrangement links TRBV19 to TRBJ1-5; TRBD1 agrees at 8 bases. With 7 bases clipped from V and 1 base from J, the junction kept 12 bases outside the gene matches. The germline V gene encodes CDR1 LNHDA and CDR2 SQIVND (reference sequence). The CDR3 sequence is 17 residues long. CDR3 sequence (DNA): TGTGCCAGTAACCCAGCTTACCAGGGGGCGAGCAATCAGCCCCAGCATTTT. Protein: CASNPAYQGASNQPQHF.

This chain joins TRBV5-1 and TRBJ2-5; no firm D call. Germline assignment: CDR1 SGHRS and CDR2 YFSETQ. CDR3 length equals 13 residues. Trimming took 0 bases from V and 5 from J, leaving 8 bases between them. This CDR3 reads CASSLGWAETQYF. In DNA, the CDR3 is TGCGCCAGCAGCTTGGGGTGGGCGGAGACCCAGTACTTC. The full variable domain, its missing parts supplied by reference TRBV5-1 and TRBJ2-5, is KAGVTQTPRYLIKTRGQQVTLSCSPISGHRSVSWYQQTPGQGLQFLFEYFSETQRNKGNFPGRFSGRQFSNSRSEMNVSTLELGDSALYLCASSLGWAETQYFGPGTRLLVL.

This chain links TRBV7-9 with TRBJ1-4, with D unclear. V gave up 8 bases and J gave up 5 bases, with 18 bases separating them. The V gene's germline CDR1 is SEHNR and CDR2 FQNEAQ (reference sequence). CDR3 size: 15 residues. CDR3 sequence reads: CASPEIRGSNEKLFF. The CDR3 DNA reads TGTGCCAGCCCTGAAATCCGAGGTTCAAATGAAAAACTGTTTTTT.